This is a list of T cell receptor beta chains from one sample in a study of blood T cell repertoires in COVID-19. Assay used: immunoSEQ multiplex PCR; TCRdb lists only in-frame clones, some missing. This repertoire shows fewer than 350,000 clones, 90% found once; its top ten account for more than 6%. The sequenced material came from peripheral blood. The receptors stem from a woman in her 30s with COVID-19, enrolled during active disease. Each CDR3 is given with its conserved first and last residue. Each record gives: clone size, V gene, D gene, J gene, CDR3 DNA, CDR3 protein. D genes are given only for firm matches. Where a row states a size, it is once, few, many or the class of an expanded clone; other rows omit it.

>.|TRBV18|TRBD2|TRBJ2-1
TGTGCCAGCTCACCCCCGGGACTAGAGACTGAGCAGTTCTTC
CASSPPGLETEQFF
>once|TRBV6-5|TRBD1|TRBJ2-1
TGTGCCAGCAGCCCCGGGACCCCAGGGGGCAATGAGCAGTTCTTC
CASSPGTPGGNEQFF
>.|TRBV2|TRBD1|TRBJ1-6
TGTGCCAGCAGGGGGGACAGGGGGTCTTCACCCCTCCACTTT
CASRGDRGSSPLHF
>.|TRBV7-5|.|TRBJ1-4
TGTGCCAGAAGCTTAGAGTTCAACGGGTCCTATGAAAAACTGTTTTTT
CARSLEFNGSYEKLFF
>.|TRBV19|.|TRBJ2-7
TGTGCCAGTAGTTCCAGGGTGAGTTCCTACGAGCAGTACTTC
CASSSRVSSYEQYF
>.|TRBV10-3|.|TRBJ1-1
TGTGCCATCAGTGAGTCCCCTACAGGGTGGGACACTGAAGCTTTCTTT
CAISESPTGWDTEAFF
>.|TRBV30|TRBD1|TRBJ2-7
TGTGCCATGATTCCGGGACAGGGACTTTTTAGATCCTACGAGCAGTACTTC
CAMIPGQGLFRSYEQYF
>.|TRBV19|TRBD2|TRBJ2-7
TGTGCCAGTAGTAGAGCTAGCGGTAGCTCCTACGAGCAGTACTTC
CASSRASGSSYEQYF
>.|TRBV19|TRBD1|TRBJ2-5
TGTGCCAGTAGGAGGGACAGGGCACAAGAGACCCAGTACTTC
CASRRDRAQETQYF
>.|TRBV28|.|TRBJ1-6
TGTGCCAGCAGTTCCTGGGCCGGACTAGTTAATTCACCCCTCCACTTT
CASSSWAGLVNSPLHF
>.|TRBV30|.|TRBJ2-7
TGTGCCGGGAAAGTCCAAGACAGGACCTACGAGCAGTACTTC
CAGKVQDRTYEQYF
>.|TRBV5-4|TRBD1|TRBJ2-7
TGTGCCAGCAGCTTGCGACAGGGGCTCGACGAGCAGTACTTC
CASSLRQGLDEQYF
>few|TRBV5-5|.|TRBJ2-5
TGTGCCAGCAGCCCCAGCGGGGAGACCCAGTACTTC
CASSPSGETQYF
>.|TRBV7-2|TRBD1|TRBJ2-5
TGTGCCAGCAGCCCGGACAGGGGGCGACAAGAGACCCAGTACTTC
CASSPDRGRQETQYF
>.|TRBV19|TRBD1|TRBJ1-3
TGTGCCAGTAGTCCACAGGGGGCGAACCCCAGAAACACCATATATTTT
CASSPQGANPRNTIYF
>.|TRBV5-5|TRBD1|TRBJ2-3
TGTGCCAGCAGCTTGGGGGGGACAGCCGGAACAGATACGCAGTATTTT
CASSLGGTAGTDTQYF
>.|TRBV5-1|.|TRBJ2-7
TGCGCCAGCAGCTTGAGACCAGGGGCCGGGCTCGAGCAGTACTTC
CASSLRPGAGLEQYF
>.|TRBV6-5|.|TRBJ2-7
TGTGCCAGCAGCCGAGGAGGGGCAGAGGCCTACGAGCAGTACTTC
CASSRGGAEAYEQYF
>once|TRBV7-8|.|TRBJ2-7
TGTGCCAGCAGCTTAACTAGATCTAGCTACGAGCAGTACTTC
CASSLTRSSYEQYF
>once|TRBV30|TRBD2|TRBJ2-3
TGTGCCTGGAGTACTAGCGGCACAGATACGCAGTATTTT
CAWSTSGTDTQYF
>.|TRBV7-9|TRBD2|TRBJ2-3
TGTGCCAGCAGCTTTGTGGCGGGAGGGCCGGTGGATACGCAGTATTTT
CASSFVAGGPVDTQYF
>.|TRBV5-4|TRBD1|TRBJ2-6
TGTGCCAGCAGCATGGACAGGGCTACAATGACTTTC
CASSMDRATMTF
>.|TRBV5-6|.|TRBJ1-6
TGTGCCAGCAGCGCCGGTTCGAGCTCCTATAATTCACCCCTCCACTTT
CASSAGSSSYNSPLHF
>once|TRBV4-1|TRBD2|TRBJ2-7
TGCGCCAGCAGCCAAATCACCACTACGGGGGGCGAGCAGTACTTC
CASSQITTTGGEQYF
>.|TRBV24-1|.|TRBJ1-6
TGTGCCACCAGTGACAGGACAGATCCCTCGGTTCTCCACTTT
CATSDRTDPSVLHF
>.|TRBV9|.|TRBJ1-1
TGTGCCAGCAGCCCCGGGGAGGGGCAATTGCAGAACACTGAAGCTTTCTTT
CASSPGEGQLQNTEAFF
>.|TRBV30|.|TRBJ1-3
TGTGCCTGGAGTGTACGTGTTAGCTCTGGAAACACCATATATTTT
CAWSVRVSSGNTIYF
>.|TRBV4-3|.|TRBJ1-2
TGCGCCAGCAGCCAAGAAGGGTCGGGACACTTCACTAACTATGGCTACACCTTC
CASSQEGSGHFTNYGYTF
>.|TRBV9|TRBD2|TRBJ2-1
TGTGCCAGCAGCGTAGAGGGTAGCGGGCCTCACAATGAGCAGTTCTTC
CASSVEGSGPHNEQFF
>.|TRBV10-1|.|TRBJ1-1
TGCGCCAGCAGCCAACGTCAGACACCGCGCCTGAACACTGAAGCTTTCTTT
CASSQRQTPRLNTEAFF
>.|TRBV30|.|TRBJ1-1
TGTGCCTGGGGGGGCAGGGATACCCGTACTGAAGCTTTCTTT
CAWGGRDTRTEAFF
>.|TRBV27|TRBD1|TRBJ1-5
TGTGCCAGGACCAAGGGGGCAAATCAGCCCCAGCATTTT
CARTKGANQPQHF
>.|TRBV7-9|.|TRBJ2-4
TGTGCCAGCAGCTTAGGGATTGGAGGAATTCAGTACTTC
CASSLGIGGIQYF
>.|TRBV15|TRBD2|TRBJ2-7
TGTGCCACCAGCAGAGACCCGGCGGCTTGGGTAGCGGGAGAGAACGAGCAGTACTTC
CATSRDPAAWVAGENEQYF